The 26 T cell receptor beta chains given below trace back to one sample, sequenced in a study of technical replicates of blood from a handful of donors. Profiling relied on immunoSEQ multiplex PCR, and the TCRdb table lists in-frame clones only, not all of them. The sample gives some 70,000 clones, just under 97% of which show up once; 0.2% to 0.25% is in the top ten. Input material: T cells isolated from PBMCs. These receptor sequences come from a human donor in good health.

The DNA of the CDR3 is TGTGCCAGCAGCTTTGGGGCAGTTGTTTGGACCGGGGAGCTGTTTTTT. Residues: CASSFGAVVWTGELFF. This sequence joins TRBV11-2 and TRBJ2-2; the D gene is possibly TRBD1 (5 bases). The germline V gene encodes CDR1 SGHAT and CDR2 FQNNGV. The CDR3 covers 16 residues. V lost 3 bases and J lost 5, with 16 bases in between.

The chain has TRBV7-9 and TRBJ1-2, with D possibly TRBD1 on 6 matching bases. V shed 6 bases and J shed 8 bases, with 19 bases lying between them. Germline-derived CDR1 and CDR2 are SEHNR and FQNEAQ (reference sequence). The CDR3 sequence is 14 residues long. CDR3 in amino acids: CASRRPGETYGYTF. The CDR3 bases are TGTGCCAGCAGACGACCAGGGGAAACGTACGGCTACACCTTC.

Only one count was recorded for this clone. V usage is TRBV5-6 and J usage is TRBJ2-5; no clear D gene. Trimming took 5 bases from V and 5 from J, leaving 7 bases between them. This CDR3 contains 11 residues. The germline CDR1 and CDR2 sequences are SGHDT and YYEEEE. The CDR3 region has the DNA TGTGCCAGCAGACGAGCCGAGACCCAGTACTTC. Amino acid sequence: CASRRAETQYF.

This chain connects TRBV10-1 to TRBJ2-7; 14 bases are shared with TRBD2. CDR3 length: 18 residues. V gave up 3 bases and J gave up 5 bases; unmatched junction bases: 12. CDR1 is WNHNN and CDR2 is SYGVQD in the germline V gene (reference sequence). CDR3: CASSDRGLAGARRNEQYF. The CDR3 DNA reads as TGCGCCAGCAGTGACCGGGGACTAGCGGGAGCGAGGAGGAACGAGCAGTACTTC.

The rearrangement joins TRBV6-5 to TRBJ2-5, with TRBD2 as a possible D gene (6 bases). This CDR3 contains 13 residues. The germline gives CDR1 MNHEY, CDR2 SVGAGI. V gave up 5 bases and J gave up 5 bases, with 12 bases separating them. The CDR3 loop reads CASSPGRSETQYF. DNA of the CDR3: TGTGCCAGCAGTCCAGGGAGGTCGGAGACCCAGTACTTC.

This chain uses TRBV11-2 with TRBJ2-1; D possibly corresponds to TRBD2 (6 bases). Germline CDR1 SGHAT, CDR2 FQNNGV. The CDR3 is made up of 18 amino acids. Trimming stripped 3 bases from V and 0 bases from J, with 18 bases between. The CDR3 DNA sequence: TGTGCCAGCAGCTTGGGGAGGAAAACTACGAGCTCCTACAATGAGCAGTTCTTC. This translates into CASSLGRKTTSSYNEQFF.

The rearrangement links TRBV7-8 to TRBJ2-2, with TRBD1 as a possible D gene (7 bases). The length of the CDR3 is 15 residues. Germline values: CDR1 SGHVS, CDR2 FQNEAQ. V lost 3 bases to trimming and J lost 1 base, with 9 bases between them. CDR3 bases: TGTGCCAGCAGCTTCAGGGGGGAGAACACCGGGGAGCTGTTTTTT. Translated, it gives CASSFRGENTGELFF.

The CDR3 here is CASSFGRNFVYEQYF. CDR3 bases: TGTGCCAGCAGCTTCGGCAGGAATTTTGTCTACGAGCAGTACTTC. The chain employs TRBV7-9 and TRBJ2-7; D gene uncertain. This CDR3 has 15 amino acids. V was cut by 3 bases and J by 3 bases, with 15 bases left in between. Germline CDR1 and CDR2: SEHNR and FQNEAQ (reference sequence).

The V and J genes are TRBV18 and TRBJ1-6; weak D call: TRBD1 (6 bases). V was pared by 3 bases and J by 10 bases, with 19 bases between. The CDR3 totals 16 residues. CDR1 is KGHSH, CDR2 LQKENI, per germline. In nucleotides, the CDR3 is TGTGCCAGCTCACCCAGGCGGGCCAGGGGAGAATCACCCCTCCACTTT. Translating it yields CASSPRRARGESPLHF.

This clone appeared a single time. This chain connects TRBV15 to TRBJ1-2, with D unresolved. The CDR3 extends over 14 amino acids. V lost 0 bases to trimming and J lost 0 bases, with 5 bases between them. Germline V gene data show CDR1 as LNHNV and CDR2 as YYDKDF (reference sequence). The DNA for the CDR3 is TGTGCCACCAGCAGAGATACGGCTAACTATGGCTACACCTTC. Residues: CATSRDTANYGYTF. The variable domain in full, with the rest retrieved from reference TRBV15 and TRBJ1-2, is DAMVIQNPRYQVTQFGKPVTLSCSQTLNHNVMYWYQQKSSQAPKLLFHYYDKDFNNEADTPDNFQSRRPNTSFCFLDIRSPGLGDTAMYLCATSRDTANYGYTFGSGTRLTVV.

This sequence joins TRBV6-5 and TRBJ1-5; a weak D match, TRBD1 (5 bases). The CDR3 has 15 amino acids. V was shortened by 3 bases and J by 2 bases, with 11 bases between the two germline ends. Looked up from germline, CDR1 is MNHEY and CDR2 is SVGAGI. The CDR3 DNA sequence: TGTGCCAGCAGTTATCAGCAGGGCGGCAATCAGCCCCAGCATTTT. Encoded protein: CASSYQQGGNQPQHF.

This sequence joins TRBV10-3 and TRBJ2-7, with a weak D call TRBD1 (5 bases). Trimming stripped 10 bases from V and 1 base from J, with 14 bases between. CDR3 size: 13 residues. Germline CDR1 and CDR2: ENHRY and SYGVKD. The CDR3 bases are TGTGCCAGTCTCGGATCAGGGTCCTACGAGCAGTACTTC. This encodes CASLGSGSYEQYF.

The chain uses TRBV28 and TRBJ1-5; no reliable D call. Trimming cost V 6 bases and J 0 bases, with 18 bases left between them. In germline, CDR1 is MDHEN, CDR2 SYDVKM. This CDR3 is built from 17 residues. CDR3 amino acids: CASRGIRGAYSNQPQHF. The CDR3 DNA sequence: TGTGCCAGCAGGGGGATCCGGGGAGCTTATAGCAATCAGCCCCAGCATTTT.

The V gene is TRBV5-4, the J gene TRBJ1-1; D possibly corresponds to TRBD1 (5 bases). The germline V and J ends were trimmed by 7 bases and 0 bases, with 10 bases remaining between them. The CDR3 consists of 13 residues. Per germline, CDR1 SGHNT and CDR2 YYREEE (reference sequence). DNA for the CDR3: TGTGCCAGCTTTGGACACGTGAACACTGAAGCTTTCTTT. Translating gives CASFGHVNTEAFF.

The chain links TRBV18 to TRBJ2-2, with 9 bases lining up with TRBD1. Trimming removed 4 bases from V and 6 bases from J; junction bases left unmatched: 3. The germline V gene has CDR1 KGHSH and CDR2 LQKENI. This CDR3 spans 14 amino acids. CDR3 amino acids: CASSRDRVAGELFF. The CDR3 nucleotides are TGTGCCAGCTCACGGGACAGGGTCGCCGGGGAGCTGTTTTTT.

The chain uses TRBV5-8 and TRBJ1-5, with TRBD1 identical over 9 bases. J was trimmed by 10 bases and V by 4 bases; bases with no gene match: 12. Germline V CDR1 and CDR2: SGHTS, YDEGEE. The CDR3 has 15 residues. In DNA, the CDR3 is TGTGCCAGCAGCCCGCCAGCCGGGACAGGGTTACCCCAGCATTTT. It codes for CASSPPAGTGLPQHF.

The V call is TRBV2, the J call TRBJ2-5, with 10 bases fitting TRBD2. Germline V gene sequence: CDR1 SNHLY, CDR2 FYNNEI. The J segment lost 5 bases and the V segment lost 3 bases, leaving 15 bases of the junction unmatched. This CDR3 has 18 residues. DNA for the CDR3: TGTGCCAGCAGTGATAACAGCGGGGGGGATGGGAGGTGGGAGACCCAGTACTTC. It yields the protein CASSDNSGGDGRWETQYF.

This chain joins TRBV27 and TRBJ2-1; possible D gene TRBD2, 7 bases. Germline values: CDR1 MNHEY, CDR2 SMNVEV (reference sequence). The CDR3 spans 15 residues. Trimming cost V 3 bases and J 4 bases, with 13 bases left between them. This CDR3 reads CASSLEGGGYNEQFF. The DNA of the CDR3 is TGTGCCAGCAGTTTGGAAGGGGGGGGATACAATGAGCAGTTCTTC.

The rearrangement joins TRBV11-3 to TRBJ2-5; tentative D call: TRBD2 (5 bases). CDR1 is SGHNT and CDR2 is YENEEA in the germline V gene. V was cut by 4 bases and J by 5 bases, with 17 bases left in between. The CDR3 totals 15 residues. The CDR3, as DNA: TGTGCCAGCAGCTCCCTCGACGCGGGCGGCGAGACCCAGTACTTC. Protein sequence: CASSSLDAGGETQYF.

The V gene is TRBV4-1, the J gene TRBJ2-7, with TRBD1 identical over 8 bases. Germline CDR1 reads MGHRA; CDR2 reads YSYEKL. Trimming removed 0 bases from V and 3 bases from J; junction bases left unmatched: 10. The CDR3 sequence is 17 residues long. CDR3 sequence reads: CASSQESMGQVHYEQYF. In DNA, the CDR3 is TGCGCCAGCAGCCAAGAATCAATGGGACAGGTACACTACGAGCAGTACTTC.

V and J are TRBV6-6 and TRBJ1-2, with TRBD1 matching 8 bases. V shed 6 bases, J shed 7 bases, and the junction held 13 bases outside the gene matches. CDR3 size: 15 residues. The germline gives CDR1 MNHNY, CDR2 SVGAGI (reference sequence). The CDR3 DNA is TGTGCCAGCAGCTCAAGCGACAGGGGAGTCTCTGGCTACACCTTC. It specifies CASSSSDRGVSGYTF.

V gene TRBV11-3 combines with J gene TRBJ2-7; 7 nucleotides line up with TRBD1. Germline values: CDR1 SGHNT, CDR2 YENEEA. V trimming: 7 bases; J trimming: 2 bases; junction bases outside the gene matches: 8. The CDR3 has 14 residues. The CDR3 DNA sequence: TGTGCCAGCACCCAGTGGGACAGAACCTACGAGCAGTACTTC. Protein sequence: CASTQWDRTYEQYF.

This sequence joins TRBV7-6 and TRBJ2-5, with 8 bases identical to TRBD2. CDR3 length equals 15 residues. CDR1 and CDR2 (germline): SGHVS, FNYEAQ. The J segment lost 5 bases and the V segment lost 4 bases, leaving 9 bases of the junction unmatched. The CDR3: CASSSPGGVRETQYF. The CDR3 bases are TGTGCCAGCAGCTCCCCGGGGGGGGTTAGGGAGACCCAGTACTTC.

The rearrangement uses TRBV11-3 and TRBJ2-7; the match to TRBD1 covers 9 bases. This CDR3 comprises 17 residues. The germline gives CDR1 SGHNT, CDR2 YENEEA. The V gene end was trimmed by 5 bases and the J gene end by 3 bases; junction bases not matched to a gene: 14. The CDR3 nucleotides are TGTGCCAGCAGCCACGGACAGGGGACCCAGTTGGACTACGAGCAGTACTTC. Amino acid sequence: CASSHGQGTQLDYEQYF.

This chain joins TRBV5-1 and TRBJ1-2; 8 nucleotides match TRBD1. V gave up 3 bases and J gave up 8 bases; unmatched junction bases: 12. The CDR3 is 15 amino acids. Germline V gives CDR1 SGHRS, CDR2 YFSETQ. The CDR3 spells CASSSDRNRGKGYTF. For the CDR3, the DNA is TGCGCCAGCAGCTCCGATCGGAACAGGGGGAAGGGCTACACCTTC. The full variable domain, with the rest looked up from reference TRBV5-1 and TRBJ1-2, is KAGVTQTPRYLIKTRGQQVTLSCSPISGHRSVSWYQQTPGQGLQFLFEYFSETQRNKGNFPGRFSGRQFSNSRSEMNVSTLELGDSALYLCASSSDRNRGKGYTFGSGTRLTVV.

The chain uses TRBV6-1 and TRBJ1-1; the match to TRBD1 covers 7 bases. From germline, CDR1 is MNHNS and CDR2 SASEGT. The CDR3 is made up of 15 amino acids. With 2 bases clipped from V and 1 base from J, the junction kept 4 bases outside the gene matches. The CDR3 DNA reads TGTGCCAGCAGTGAAAGTAGGACAGGGAACACTGAAGCTTTCTTT. Protein: CASSESRTGNTEAFF.